There are a few counts of the clone carrying this TCR beta chain. Its antigen is currently unknown. This sample stems from a study of vaccination and CD4 T cells after COVID-19. About the research overall: The stimulus for the cells was overlapping spike peptides derived from SARS-CoV-2, HCoV-NL63, HCoV-OC43 and HCoV-229E.

Germline CDR1 SGHNT, CDR2 YENEEA. After removal of 0 bases from V and 10 bases from J, the junction contained 9 bases not matched to a gene. The CDR3 runs to 16 residues. Sequenced with the Oncomine TCR Beta short-read assay was DNA taken from cultured CD4+ T cells. TCRdb itself ran the PCR reads through MiXCR, one entry per CDR3 protein. Of around 2,000 distinct CDR3 sequences in the sample, roughly 50% were seen once. As to treatment: roughly nine-day PBMC culture with coronavirus spike peptide pools or control peptides (ViraFEST assay). Harvesting of the unexposed donor's CD4+ T cells predated the COVID-19 pandemic (2011-2018).

J is TRBJ1-6 and V is TRBV11-3; 7 bases line up with TRBD1. The receptor was isolated from a human donor in good health. Sequenced sample: CD4+ T cells from blood, cultured in vitro. The CDR3: CASSLEGQRRRSPLHF. CDR3 nucleotide sequence: TGTGCCAGCAGCTTAGAGGGACAGAGAAGGCGGTCACCCCTCCACTTT.